This T cell receptor beta chain comes out of a study of blood T cell repertoires in COVID-19. This table comes from immunoSEQ multiplex PCR, and its TCRdb copy is limited to in-frame clones, with some not included. The table includes just under 55,000 clones, just over 90% detected once. The CDR3 is 15 residues long. Germline CDR1 GTSNPN, CDR2 SVGIG (reference sequence). V dropped 8 bases and J dropped 0 bases, with 14 bases sitting between them. What was sequenced was peripheral blood. The TCR was taken from a woman aged 40 to 50 with active COVID-19. The chain employs TRBV30 and TRBJ1-6; D ambiguous. The CDR3 DNA reads as TGTGCCCAACGGGGATCCAGCTCCTATAATTCACCCCTCCACTTT. Translation gives CAQRGSSSYNSPLHF.